These 2 T cell receptor beta chains originate from one sample sequenced in a study of CD8 T cells in Susac syndrome (dated by TCRdb to the late 2010s). The library was made by the immunoSEQ multiplex PCR assay. RNA was extracted using the RNeasy kit, and about 0.45 to 1 microgram was reverse transcribed with random hexamers. The raw public data were reprocessed by TCRdb itself: fastp quality trimming at Q25, MiXCR clonotype calling, in-frame beta chains only. When rows share a CDR3 protein, they turn into one entry using the most common DNA and genes. The sample yields over 120,000 distinct CDR3 sequences; roughly 94% were counted once. Together, the top ten hold 0.14% of the sample. The sample comprised CD4+ T cells from PBMCs. The receptors were sampled from a human donor with Susac syndrome.

The chain uses TRBV21-1 and TRBJ2-5; whether TRBD1, the table's D call, matches the DNA was not checked. TRBV21-1 is a pseudogene. The CDR3 totals 13 residues. The CDR3 here is CASPPGGQETQYF. The CDR3 DNA is TGTGCCAGCCCCCCTGGGGGTCAAGAGACCCAGTACTTC.

The chain combines TRBV4-1 with TRBJ2-4; D is ambiguous. The CDR3 spans 15 residues. Trimming stripped 2 bases from V and 0 bases from J, with 8 bases between. The germline CDR1 and CDR2 sequences are MGHRA and YSYEKL. In nucleotides, the CDR3 is TGCGCCAGCAGCCAATGGAAGGAAGCCAAAAACATTCAGTACTTC. This codes for CASSQWKEAKNIQYF.